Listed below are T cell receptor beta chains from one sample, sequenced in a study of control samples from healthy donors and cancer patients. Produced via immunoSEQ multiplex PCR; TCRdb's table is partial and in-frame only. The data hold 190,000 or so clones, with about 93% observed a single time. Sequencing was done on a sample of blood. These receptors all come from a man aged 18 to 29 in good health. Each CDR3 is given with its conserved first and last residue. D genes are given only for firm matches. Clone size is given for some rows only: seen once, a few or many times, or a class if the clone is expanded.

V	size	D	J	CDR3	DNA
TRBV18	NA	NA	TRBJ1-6	CASSPLPTGYNSPLHF	TGTGCCAGCTCACCACTGCCGACAGGATATAATTCACCCCTCCACTTT
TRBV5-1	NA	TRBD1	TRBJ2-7	CASSFGGQSSYEQYF	TGCGCCAGCAGCTTTGGGGGACAGAGCTCCTACGAGCAGTACTTC
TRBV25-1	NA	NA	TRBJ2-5	CASSAISSVYQTQYF	TGTGCCAGCAGTGCAATCTCTAGCGTTTATCAGACCCAGTACTTC
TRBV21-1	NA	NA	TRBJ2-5	CASTQETQYF	TGTGCCAGCACGCAAGAGACCCAGTACTTC
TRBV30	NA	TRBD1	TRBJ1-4	CAWSLQDRDAEKLFF	TGTGCCTGGAGTTTACAGGACAGGGACGCCGAAAAACTGTTTTTT
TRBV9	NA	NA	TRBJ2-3	CASSVGGTDTQYF	TGTGCCAGCAGCGTTGGGGGCACAGATACGCAGTATTTT
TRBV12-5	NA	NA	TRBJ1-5	CASGLVGVGDQPQHF	TGTGCTAGTGGTTTGGTGGGGGTTGGGGATCAGCCCCAGCATTTT
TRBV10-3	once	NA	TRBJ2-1	CAISESTAGRDNEQFF	TGTGCCATCAGTGAGTCCACGGCGGGTAGGGACAATGAGCAGTTCTTC
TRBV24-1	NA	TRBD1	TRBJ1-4	CATSETTGGGNEKLFF	TGTGCCACCAGTGAGACGACAGGGGGTGGTAATGAAAAACTGTTTTTT
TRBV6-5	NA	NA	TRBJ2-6	CASRQGLAGANVLTF	TGTGCCAGCAGACAGGGTTTGGCTGGGGCCAACGTCCTGACTTTC
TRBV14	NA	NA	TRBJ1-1	CASSPKVRNTEAFF	TGTGCCAGCAGCCCGAAGGTCAGGAACACTGAAGCTTTCTTT
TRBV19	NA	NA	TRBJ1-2	CASSQRPTPYGYTF	TGTGCCAGTAGCCAACGACCGACACCCTATGGCTACACCTTC
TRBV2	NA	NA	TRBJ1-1	CASRGTEAFF	TGTGCCAGCAGAGGGACTGAAGCTTTCTTT
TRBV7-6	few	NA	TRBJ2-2	CASSLVSTWDTGELFF	TGTGCCAGCAGCTTAGTCTCCACGTGGGACACCGGGGAGCTGTTTTTT
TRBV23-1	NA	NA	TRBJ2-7	CASSQAGRPYEQYF	TGCGCCAGCAGTCAGGCGGGGCGACCCTACGAGCAGTACTTC
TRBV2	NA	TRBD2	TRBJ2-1	CASNRLAGGYNEQFF	TGTGCCAGCAACAGACTAGCGGGGGGTTACAATGAGCAGTTCTTC
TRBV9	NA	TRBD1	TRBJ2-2	CASRTGMGGELFF	TGTGCCAGCAGGACAGGGATGGGCGGGGAGCTGTTTTTT
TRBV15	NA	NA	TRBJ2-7	CATSRGSYEQYF	TGTGCCACCAGCAGAGGATCCTACGAGCAGTACTTC
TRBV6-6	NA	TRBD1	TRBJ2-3	CASPSWTGITDTQYF	TGTGCCAGCCCATCGTGGACAGGGATCACAGATACGCAGTATTTT
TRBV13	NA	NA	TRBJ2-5	CASSAWGEETQYF	TGTGCCAGCAGCGCCTGGGGGGAGGAGACCCAGTACTTC
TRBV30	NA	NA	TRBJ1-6	CAWSVRGATPLHF	TGTGCCTGGAGTGTGAGGGGGGCTACACCCCTCCACTTT
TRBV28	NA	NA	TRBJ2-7	CASRPLGSSYEQYF	TGTGCCAGCAGACCCCTGGGGAGCTCCTACGAGCAGTACTTC
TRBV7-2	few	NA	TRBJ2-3	CASSLIAFTDTQYF	TGTGCCAGCAGCCTGATAGCCTTCACAGATACGCAGTATTTT